The 13 T cell receptor beta chains in this list originate from one sample, sequenced in a study of T cell repertoires and HLA-DP antigens. Method: immunoSEQ multiplex PCR; TCRdb's copy keeps in-frame clones and lacks some. The sample shows roughly 70,000 clones, around three quarters of them seen only once. No antigen has been assigned to these receptors. Sequencing was carried out using CD4+ T cells from PBMCs. The receptors shown here come from a man between 60 and 75 years old in good health and CMV-seronegative.

This chain uses TRBV7-2 with TRBJ1-2; D may be TRBD1 (5 bases). The CDR3 is made up of 15 amino acids. Per the germline V gene, CDR1 is SGHTA and CDR2 is FQGNSA. Trimming shortened V by 0 bases and J by 0 bases, and 8 bases separated the two germline ends. For the CDR3, the DNA is TGTGCCAGCAGCTTAGCCCAGGGCTCTAACTATGGCTACACCTTC. It specifies CASSLAQGSNYGYTF.

This chain connects TRBV6-5 to TRBJ2-1, with a tentative D call TRBD2 (5 bases). The CDR3 covers 14 residues. The ends were cut back, 0 bases at V and 9 bases at J, with 12 bases in the middle. Looked up from germline, CDR1 is MNHEY and CDR2 is SVGAGI. The CDR3: CASSYSMLGGEQFF. The CDR3 coding sequence is TGTGCCAGCAGTTACTCGATGTTAGGAGGTGAGCAGTTCTTC.

V usage is TRBV18 and J usage is TRBJ1-1; 8 bases agree with TRBD1. Trimming cost V 6 bases and J 4 bases; bases outside gene matches: 7. The length of the CDR3 is 14 residues. Germline CDR1 KGHSH, CDR2 LQKENI. The CDR3 spells CASSSDRAGTEAFF. The CDR3 DNA is TGTGCCAGCTCTTCGGACAGGGCCGGCACTGAAGCTTTCTTT.

A single count supports this clone. V gene TRBV6-5 combines with J gene TRBJ2-1; no firm D call. The CDR3 consists of 14 residues. Germline V gene lookup returns CDR1 MNHEY and CDR2 SVGAGI. With 0 bases removed from V and 8 bases from J, the gap between germline ends came to 11 bases. In nucleotides, the CDR3 is TGTGCCAGCAGTTACTCGAGAAGTAGTGATGAGCAGTTCTTC. This encodes CASSYSRSSDEQFF.

This clone was recorded a few times. V gene TRBV11-3 combines with J gene TRBJ1-4; the D gene is possibly TRBD1 (5 bases). CDR1 and CDR2 from the germline V gene are SGHNT and YENEEA. The CDR3 has 13 amino acids. The V gene lost 2 bases and the J gene lost 11 bases, with 12 bases spanning the gap. This CDR3 reads CASSLFDRGKLFF. DNA for the CDR3: TGTGCCAGCAGCTTATTTGACAGAGGGAAACTGTTTTTT.

V and J are TRBV7-2 and TRBJ1-5, with TRBD1 identical over 8 bases. Trimming at V came to 5 bases and at J to 4 bases, leaving 4 bases not matched to a gene. Germline loops: CDR1 SGHTA, CDR2 FQGNSA. This CDR3 is 14 amino acids long. DNA of the CDR3: TGTGCCAGCAGCGCCCGGACAGGGAATCAGCCCCAGCATTTT. Translated, it gives CASSARTGNQPQHF.

The chain recombines TRBV10-2 with TRBJ1-4; D may be TRBD1 (5 bases). The CDR3 length is 14 residues. CDR1 and CDR2 (germline): WSHSY, SAAADI. The V end lost 8 bases, the J end lost 2 bases, and 12 bases lay between the germline ends. CDR3 DNA: TGCGCCAGCGCTGTTTGGGGGACTAATGAAAAACTGTTTTTT. It codes for CASAVWGTNEKLFF.

The rearrangement uses TRBV2 and TRBJ2-1, with a possible D match to TRBD1 (6 bases). Per the germline V gene, CDR1 is SNHLY and CDR2 is FYNNEI. The CDR3 length is 14 residues. V was pared by 3 bases and J by 8 bases, with 14 bases between. In nucleotides, the CDR3 is TGTGCCAGCAGTGACTGGACAGCACGAGATGAGCAGTTCTTC. Translating it yields CASSDWTARDEQFF.

The chain couples TRBV10-2 to TRBJ2-1; no clear D. The CDR3 contains 15 residues. Trimming removed 0 bases from V and 3 bases from J, with 9 bases in between. Germline V gene lookup returns CDR1 WSHSY and CDR2 SAAADI. CDR3 amino acids: CASSESTAVYNEQFF. In DNA form, the CDR3 reads TGCGCCAGCAGTGAGTCGACGGCCGTCTACAATGAGCAGTTCTTC.

The chain carries TRBV5-6 and TRBJ2-5; possibly TRBD1 for D (6 bases). Trimming took 3 bases from V and 5 from J, leaving 14 bases between them. The CDR3 length is 14 residues. The germline V gene has CDR1 SGHDT and CDR2 YYEEEE. CDR3 nucleotide sequence: TGTGCCAGCAGCTCCTACAGGGTAGGGGAGACCCAGTACTTC. Its protein product is CASSSYRVGETQYF.

This clone was seen only once. The chain recombines TRBV18 with TRBJ1-5; the D is unclear. Looked up from germline, CDR1 is KGHSH and CDR2 is LQKENI. The CDR3 length is 13 residues. The ends were cut back, 4 bases at V and 4 bases at J, with 8 bases in the middle. The CDR3 spells CASSHEENQPQHF. The CDR3 bases are TGTGCCAGCTCACACGAGGAAAATCAGCCCCAGCATTTT.

The CDR3 protein is CASSYPGTGRYEQYF. CDR3 bases: TGTGCCAGCAGCTATCCAGGGACAGGGCGGTACGAGCAGTACTTC. The chain combines TRBV7-2 with TRBJ2-7; 9 bases align to TRBD1. The junction had 8 bases not matched to a gene; V was cut back by 4 bases and J by 4 bases. CDR3 length equals 15 residues. Germline loops: CDR1 SGHTA, CDR2 FQGNSA.

This chain uses TRBV7-2 with TRBJ1-2, with 9 bases aligning to TRBD1. CDR3 length equals 15 residues. Trimming took 5 bases from V and 5 from J; bases not matched to a gene: 9. Germline lookup yields CDR1 SGHTA and CDR2 FQGNSA. In DNA, the CDR3 is TGTGCCAGCAGCCGCGGGCGGACAGGGGATTATGGCTACACCTTC. This gives the protein CASSRGRTGDYGYTF.